A selection of T cell receptor beta chains follows, all from one sample in a study of T cell responses to AZD1222 COVID-19 vaccine. Data came from immunoSEQ multiplex PCR; TCRdb stores just in-frame clones and leaves some out. Among roughly 260,000 clones listed, more than 85% were seen once. The sample in question was peripheral blood, obtained on day 0 of AZD1222 vaccination. These receptors originate from an adult in good health. CDR3s include the opening cysteine and the closing phenylalanine or tryptophan. D genes are given only for firm matches. Clone sizes are given selectively: once, few, many, or a class where the clone is expanded.

J	V	D	size	CDR3	DNA
TRBJ2-7	TRBV28	TRBD2	.	CASSQSGLAAYEQYF	TGTGCCAGCAGCCAATCCGGGCTAGCGGCCTACGAGCAGTACTTC
TRBJ1-4	TRBV27	TRBD1	.	CASSLSVPGTGVEKLFF	TGTGCCAGCAGTTTATCCGTGCCCGGGACAGGGGTAGAAAAACTGTTTTTT
TRBJ1-6	TRBV7-9	TRBD1	.	CASSFGQGNSPLHF	TGTGCCAGCAGCTTCGGACAGGGGAACTCACCCCTCCACTTT
TRBJ2-1	TRBV7-8	.	.	CASSLAQELAVIIF	TGTGCCAGCAGCTTAGCGCAGGAACTAGCCGTAATTATCTTC
TRBJ1-1	TRBV7-9	.	.	CASSPRWGEAFF	TGTGCCAGCAGCCCTCGGTGGGGTGAAGCTTTCTTT
TRBJ2-5	TRBV9	.	.	CASSYASGETQYF	TGTGCCAGCAGCTACGCGTCGGGGGAGACCCAGTACTTC
TRBJ2-2	TRBV6-1	.	.	CASRGQGRSGGLGELFF	TGTGCCAGCCGTGGACAGGGCAGGAGCGGGGGTCTCGGGGAGCTGTTTTTT
TRBJ2-2	TRBV5-1	.	.	CASSPGQGNTGELFF	TGCGCCAGCAGCCCGGGGCAGGGGAACACCGGGGAGCTGTTTTTT
TRBJ2-5	TRBV2	.	once	CASSPTFQETQYF	TGTGCCAGCAGCCCCACCTTCCAAGAGACCCAGTACTTC
TRBJ1-5	TRBV6-5	TRBD1	.	CASSLRGSDQPQHF	TGTGCCAGCAGTCTCAGGGGGTCGGATCAGCCCCAGCATTTT
TRBJ2-2	TRBV7-2	.	.	CASSPTTGNTGELFF	TGTGCCAGCAGCCCCACGACAGGGAACACCGGGGAGCTGTTTTTT